This T cell receptor (beta chain) was recovered during a study of beta chain features in type 1 diabetes. Every isolated RNA sample was fully reverse transcribed, so sequencing captured expressed TCRB transcripts. This table comes from immunoSEQ multiplex PCR, and its TCRdb copy is limited to in-frame clones, with some not included. This table has 350,000 to 450,000 clones, about 14% appearing once. This CDR3 has 16 amino acids. The germline V gene encodes CDR1 SGHTA and CDR2 FQGNSA. V dropped 0 bases and J dropped 3; count of bases not matched to a gene: 7. Only a few counts were recorded for this clone.

This receptor was taken from a woman younger than 35 in good health. What was sequenced was naive CD4+ T cells from blood. V and J are TRBV7-2 and TRBJ2-5; TRBD2 matches at 7 bases. CDR3 sequence reads: CASSLAASGYKETQYF. The CDR3 coding sequence is TGTGCCAGCAGCTTAGCGGCTAGCGGATATAAAGAGACCCAGTACTTC.